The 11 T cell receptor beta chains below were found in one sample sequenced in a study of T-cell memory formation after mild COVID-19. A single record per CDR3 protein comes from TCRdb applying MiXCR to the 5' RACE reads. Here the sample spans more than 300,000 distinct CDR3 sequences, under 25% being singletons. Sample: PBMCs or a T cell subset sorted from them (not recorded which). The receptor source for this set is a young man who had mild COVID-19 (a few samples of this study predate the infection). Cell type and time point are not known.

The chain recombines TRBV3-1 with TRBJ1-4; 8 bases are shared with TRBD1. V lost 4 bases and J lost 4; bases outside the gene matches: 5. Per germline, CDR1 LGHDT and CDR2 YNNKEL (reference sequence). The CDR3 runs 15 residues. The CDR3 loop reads CASSPGQGFNEKLFF. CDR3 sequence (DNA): TGTGCCAGCAGCCCCGGACAGGGCTTTAATGAAAAACTGTTTTTT.

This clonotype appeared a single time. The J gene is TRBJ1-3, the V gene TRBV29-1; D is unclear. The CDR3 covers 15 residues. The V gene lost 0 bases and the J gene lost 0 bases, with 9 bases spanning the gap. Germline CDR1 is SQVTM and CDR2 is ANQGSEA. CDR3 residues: CSVEDAGNSGNTIYF. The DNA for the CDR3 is TGCAGCGTTGAAGATGCGGGGAACTCTGGAAACACCATATATTTT.

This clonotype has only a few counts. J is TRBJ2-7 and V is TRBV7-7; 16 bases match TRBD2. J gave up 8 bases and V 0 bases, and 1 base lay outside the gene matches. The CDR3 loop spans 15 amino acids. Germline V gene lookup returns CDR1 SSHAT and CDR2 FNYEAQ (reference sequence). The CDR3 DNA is TGTGCCAGCAGCTTAGCGGGACTAGCGGGGGGGCAGCAGTACTTC. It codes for CASSLAGLAGGQQYF.

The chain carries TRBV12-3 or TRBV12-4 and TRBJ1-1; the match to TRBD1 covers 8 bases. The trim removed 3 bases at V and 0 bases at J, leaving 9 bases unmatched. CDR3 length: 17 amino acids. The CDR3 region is CASSFRGRGLVNTEAFF. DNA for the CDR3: TGTGCCAGCAGTTTCAGGGGGCGGGGTCTTGTGAACACTGAAGCTTTCTTT.

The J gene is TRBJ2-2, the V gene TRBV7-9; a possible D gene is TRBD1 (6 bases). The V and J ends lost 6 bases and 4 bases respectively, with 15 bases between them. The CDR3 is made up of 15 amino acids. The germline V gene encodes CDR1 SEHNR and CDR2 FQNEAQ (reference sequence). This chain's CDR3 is CASRQPGVGTGELFF. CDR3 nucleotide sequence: TGTGCCAGCAGACAACCAGGGGTGGGCACCGGGGAGCTGTTTTTT.

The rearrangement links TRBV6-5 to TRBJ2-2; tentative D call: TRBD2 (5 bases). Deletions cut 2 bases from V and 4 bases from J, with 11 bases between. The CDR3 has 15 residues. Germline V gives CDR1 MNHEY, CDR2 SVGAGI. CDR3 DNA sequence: TGTGCCAGCAGTTACACCGGGGTGGGCACCGGGGAGCTGTTTTTT. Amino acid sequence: CASSYTGVGTGELFF.

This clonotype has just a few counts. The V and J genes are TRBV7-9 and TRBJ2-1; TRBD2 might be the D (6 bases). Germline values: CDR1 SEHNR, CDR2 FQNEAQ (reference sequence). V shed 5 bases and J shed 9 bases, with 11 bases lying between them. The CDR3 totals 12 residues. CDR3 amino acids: CASSIAGGEQFF. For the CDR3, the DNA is TGTGCCAGCAGCATCGCCGGGGGTGAGCAGTTCTTC.

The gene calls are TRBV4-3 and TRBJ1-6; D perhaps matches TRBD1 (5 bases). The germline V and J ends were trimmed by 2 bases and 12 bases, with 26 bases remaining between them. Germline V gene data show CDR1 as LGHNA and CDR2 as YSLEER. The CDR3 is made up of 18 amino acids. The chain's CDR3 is CASSQRERGWGFQRPLHF. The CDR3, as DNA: TGCGCCAGCAGCCAACGCGAGCGTGGTTGGGGGTTTCAACGACCCCTCCACTTT.

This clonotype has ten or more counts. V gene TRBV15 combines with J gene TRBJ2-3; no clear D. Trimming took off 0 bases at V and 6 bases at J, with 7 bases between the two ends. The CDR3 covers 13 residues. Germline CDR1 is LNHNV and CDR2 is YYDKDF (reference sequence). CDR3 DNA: TGTGCCACCAGCAGAGACCTTGCGGATACGCAGTATTTT. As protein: CATSRDLADTQYF.

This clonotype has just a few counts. The CDR3 here is CASSYSTGPARTNYGYTF. The CDR3 DNA follows: TGTGCCAGCAGTTACTCGACTGGGCCAGCAAGAACTAACTATGGCTACACCTTC. This sequence joins TRBV6-5 and TRBJ1-2; D gene uncertain. Germline CDR1 MNHEY, CDR2 SVGAGI. V was clipped by 0 bases and J by 0 bases, with 17 bases between them. This CDR3 spans 18 amino acids.

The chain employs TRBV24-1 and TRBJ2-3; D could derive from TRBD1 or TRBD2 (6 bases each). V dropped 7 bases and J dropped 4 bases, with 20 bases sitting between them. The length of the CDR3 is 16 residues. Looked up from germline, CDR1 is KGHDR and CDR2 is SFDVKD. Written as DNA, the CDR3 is TGTGCCACCAGAGATGCCGTGGCGGAGGGGGCAGATACGCAGTATTTT. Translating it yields CATRDAVAEGADTQYF.